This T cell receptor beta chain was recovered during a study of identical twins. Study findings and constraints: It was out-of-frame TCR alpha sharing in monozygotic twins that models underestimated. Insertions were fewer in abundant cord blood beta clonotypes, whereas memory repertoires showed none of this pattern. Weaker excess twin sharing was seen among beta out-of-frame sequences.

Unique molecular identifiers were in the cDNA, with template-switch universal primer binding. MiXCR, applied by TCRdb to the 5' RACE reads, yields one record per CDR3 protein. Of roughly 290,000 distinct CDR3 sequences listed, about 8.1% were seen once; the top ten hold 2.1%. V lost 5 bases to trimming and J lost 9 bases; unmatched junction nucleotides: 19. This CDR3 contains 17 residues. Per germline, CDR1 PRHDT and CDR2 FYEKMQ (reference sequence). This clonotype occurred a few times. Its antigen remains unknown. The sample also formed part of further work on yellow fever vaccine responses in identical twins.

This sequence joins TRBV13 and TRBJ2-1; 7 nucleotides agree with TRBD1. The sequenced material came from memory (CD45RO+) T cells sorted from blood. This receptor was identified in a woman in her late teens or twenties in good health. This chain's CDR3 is CASSKYGRWGRGSEQFF. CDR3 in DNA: TGTGCCAGCAGCAAATACGGACGATGGGGCAGGGGGAGTGAGCAGTTCTTC.